The 29 T cell receptor beta chains given below trace back to one sample, sequenced in a study of response to subunit inactivated influenza vaccine. TCRdb independently ran MiXCR on the RT-PCR reads; one entry per CDR3 protein. The sample lists about 190,000 distinct CDR3 sequences; approximately 14% were seen once. The specimen comprised CD8+ T cells sorted from PBMCs, sampled roughly 5 days after vaccination. Receptor source: a man in his fifties or sixties who received an inactivated influenza vaccine.

This clonotype was seen repeatedly, ten times or more. The V and J genes are TRBV6-2 or TRBV6-3 and TRBJ2-1; 7 positions match TRBD1. The CDR3 has 16 residues. Germline trimming cut 1 base from V and 5 bases from J; bases unmatched to any gene: 8. Germline values: CDR1 MNHEY, CDR2 SVGEGT. CDR3 in DNA: TGTGCCAGCAGTTACTTGAATGGCAGGGGGAACAATGAGCAGTTCTTC. It codes for CASSYLNGRGNNEQFF.

The chain recombines TRBV5-6 with TRBJ1-5, with unresolved D. The V end lost 2 bases, the J end lost 0 bases, and 9 bases lay between the germline ends. Germline CDR1 reads SGHDT; CDR2 reads YYEEEE. The length of the CDR3 is 15 residues. Written as DNA, the CDR3 is TGTGCCAGCAGCTTATCCGAGAATAGCAATCAGCCCCAGCATTTT. It is translated as CASSLSENSNQPQHF.

This clonotype was detected a few times. The rearrangement links TRBV7-9 to TRBJ2-7; no clear D gene. The CDR3 totals 15 residues. In germline, CDR1 is SEHNR, CDR2 FQNEAQ (reference sequence). V gave up 1 base and J gave up 2 bases, with 12 bases separating them. The CDR3 DNA is TGTGCCAGCAGCTTAGAGACTCTATCGGCCTACGAGCAGTACTTC. Translation gives CASSLETLSAYEQYF.

The CDR3 DNA reads as TGTGCCAGCAGCTTAGTGCTAGCGGGAGTCGAGAATGAGCAGTTCTTC. This translates into CASSLVLAGVENEQFF. The chain has TRBV7-9 and TRBJ2-1, with 10 nucleotides matching TRBD2. Trimming at V came to 1 base and at J to 7 bases, leaving 7 bases not matched to a gene. Looked up from germline, CDR1 is SEHNR and CDR2 is FQNEAQ (reference sequence). The CDR3 has 16 residues.

The rearrangement uses TRBV18 and TRBJ2-5; 8 nucleotides line up with TRBD2. This CDR3 has 17 amino acids. Looked up from germline, CDR1 is KGHSH and CDR2 is LQKENI. The V and J ends lost 3 bases and 4 bases, in that order; junction bases with no gene match: 13. The CDR3 DNA reads TGTGCCAGCTCACCTAGCGGGGAACACCCGAAGTTAGAGACCCAGTACTTC. Translating it yields CASSPSGEHPKLETQYF.

V usage is TRBV10-3 and J usage is TRBJ1-2; no clear D gene. Germline CDR1 ENHRY, CDR2 SYGVKD. There are 15 residues in the CDR3. Trimming took 2 bases from V and 5 from J, leaving 15 bases between them. CDR3 in DNA: TGTGCCATCAGTGAGAGCATGTACAGTCCTTATGGCTACACCTTC. As protein: CAISESMYSPYGYTF.

The chain has TRBV20-1 and TRBJ2-3; D gene uncertain. Between the trimmed V and J ends, which lost 0 bases and 1 base, there was a span of 11 bases. Germline-derived CDR1 and CDR2 are DFQATT and SNEGSKA (reference sequence). The CDR3 extends over 15 amino acids. The CDR3 DNA is TGCAGTGCTAGAGATGTGGGTTGGCGCACAGATACGCAGTATTTT. Protein product: CSARDVGWRTDTQYF.

The chain combines TRBV20-1 with TRBJ2-3; TRBD2 is a possible D gene (5 bases). CDR1 is DFQATT, CDR2 SNEGSKA, per germline (reference sequence). CDR3 length: 13 residues. The V and J ends lost 7 bases and 0 bases respectively, with 11 bases between them. Here the CDR3 reads CSEAAGSTDTQYF. For the CDR3, the DNA is TGCAGTGAAGCGGCAGGAAGCACAGATACGCAGTATTTT.

This clonotype has only a few counts. This chain joins TRBV18 and TRBJ2-1, with D possibly being TRBD2 (5 bases). The V gene lost 6 bases and the J gene lost 9 bases, with 15 bases spanning the gap. Germline lookup yields CDR1 KGHSH and CDR2 LQKENI. CDR3 length: 13 residues. The CDR3 sequence: CASSPDDYGEQFF. As DNA, the CDR3 is TGTGCCAGCTCTCCTGATGACTACGGTGAGCAGTTCTTC. The variable domain in full, with the rest retrieved from reference TRBV18 and TRBJ2-1, is NAGVMQNPRHLVRRRGQEARLRCSPMKGHSHVYWYRQLPEEGLKFMVYLQKENIIDESGMPKERFSAEFPKEGPSILRIQQVVRGDSAAYFCASSPDDYGEQFFGPGTRLTVL.

This clonotype was detected a few times. The chain uses TRBV19 and TRBJ2-7; 7 nucleotides line up with TRBD2. V gave up 2 bases and J gave up 0 bases; unmatched junction bases: 13. Germline V lookup: CDR1 LNHDA, CDR2 SQIVND (reference sequence). This CDR3 spans 18 amino acids. The CDR3: CASSINWEGLHHSYEQYF. The CDR3 DNA reads as TGTGCCAGTAGTATAAATTGGGAGGGTCTCCATCACTCCTACGAGCAGTACTTC.

The CDR3: CASSWLAEAGEQYF. In DNA form, the CDR3 reads TGTGCCAGCAGCTGGCTAGCGGAGGCTGGGGAGCAGTACTTC. This chain joins TRBV7-2 and TRBJ2-7, with 7 bases that match TRBD2. CDR1 SGHTA and CDR2 FQGNSA come from the germline V gene. The length of the CDR3 is 14 residues. Trimming cost V 4 bases and J 7 bases; bases outside gene matches: 10.

The chain recombines TRBV11-1 with TRBJ2-1; 10 nucleotides agree with TRBD2. Germline V lookup: CDR1 SGHAT, CDR2 FQDESV (reference sequence). Trimming cost V 8 bases and J 4 bases; bases outside gene matches: 17. The CDR3 has 18 residues. As DNA, the CDR3 is TGTGCCAGCGAACGACAGGGGTTCGGACTAGCGGATTACAATGAGCAGTTCTTC. The encoded protein is CASERQGFGLADYNEQFF.

V usage is TRBV12-3 or TRBV12-4 and J usage is TRBJ2-7; 8 bases map to TRBD1. Losses at the gene ends were 7 bases for V and 3 bases for J; bases not matched to a gene: 8. The CDR3 covers 14 residues. CDR3 amino acids: CASTFGTGGYEQYF. CDR3 sequence (DNA): TGTGCCAGCACCTTCGGGACAGGCGGCTACGAGCAGTACTTC.

This clonotype was detected ten times or more. V gene TRBV20-1 combines with J gene TRBJ2-7; the match to TRBD2 covers 10 bases. Per germline, CDR1 DFQATT and CDR2 SNEGSKA (reference sequence). V lost 0 bases, J lost 7 bases, and 6 bases stayed unmatched. The CDR3 has 14 residues. DNA of the CDR3: TGCAGTGCTAGAGAGCTAGCGGGAGCTGGAGAGCAGTACTTC. Protein: CSARELAGAGEQYF.

A few counts support this clonotype. The chain links TRBV12-3 or TRBV12-4 to TRBJ2-1; TRBD1 or TRBD2 may be the D gene (6 bases each). The CDR3 runs to 15 residues. V was clipped by 7 bases and J by 5 bases, with 18 bases between them. In DNA form, the CDR3 reads TGTGCCAGCAAACCTGATGGGGGGCGGAACAATGAGCAGTTCTTC. Protein sequence: CASKPDGGRNNEQFF.

The V call is TRBV4-3, the J call TRBJ2-1, with 9 bases matching TRBD2. V shed 1 base, J shed 2 bases, and the junction held 3 bases outside the gene matches. The CDR3 is 16 amino acids. Germline assignment: CDR1 LGHNA and CDR2 YSLEER. CDR3 region: CASSQGVAGAYNEQFF. Here the CDR3 DNA reads TGCGCCAGCAGCCAAGGGGTAGCGGGAGCCTACAATGAGCAGTTCTTC.

This clonotype was seen a few times. The CDR3 region is CASSARDRGFGEQYF. The CDR3 DNA follows: TGCGCCAGCAGCGCACGGGACAGGGGCTTTGGCGAGCAGTACTTC. The rearrangement joins TRBV5-1 to TRBJ2-7, with TRBD1 matching over 10 bases. After removal of 4 bases from V and 6 bases from J, the junction contained 10 bases not matched to a gene. The length of the CDR3 is 15 residues. Germline V gene sequence: CDR1 SGHRS, CDR2 YFSETQ.

This sequence joins TRBV11-2 and TRBJ2-1; no clear D gene. The CDR3 sequence is 12 residues long. Trimming cost V 6 bases and J 8 bases, with 11 bases left between them. Germline V gene sequence: CDR1 SGHAT, CDR2 FQNNGV. Here the CDR3 DNA reads TGTGCCAGCAGGTGGCTTGCGGATGAGCAGTTCTTC. This translates into CASRWLADEQFF.

This clonotype has more than one count but fewer than ten. The chain is built from TRBV27 and TRBJ2-3; 9 nucleotides agree with TRBD2. Germline V gives CDR1 MNHEY, CDR2 SMNVEV (reference sequence). V was pared by 5 bases and J by 6 bases, with 9 bases of the junction left unmatched. The CDR3 has 15 residues. CDR3 coding DNA: TGTGCCAGCAGTCGCCCGAGCGGGGGGTCCGATACGCAGTATTTT. Protein: CASSRPSGGSDTQYF.

This clonotype was seen at least ten times. The rearrangement links TRBV4-3 to TRBJ2-2; D is uncertain. Germline V gives CDR1 LGHNA, CDR2 YSLEER. The CDR3 has 12 residues. Deletions cut 5 bases from V and 5 bases from J, with 6 bases between. The CDR3 DNA follows: TGCGCCAGCAGCGAACGGACCGGGGAGCTGTTTTTT. Its protein product is CASSERTGELFF.

This clonotype was picked up a small number of times. The chain joins TRBV19 to TRBJ2-2; possibly TRBD1 or TRBD2 for D (5 bases each). V shed 6 bases and J shed 1 base, with 12 bases lying between them. The CDR3 totals 15 residues. The germline V gene has CDR1 LNHDA and CDR2 SQIVND (reference sequence). The CDR3, as DNA: TGTGCCAGTAGGTCGTGGGACGAGAACACCGGGGAGCTGTTTTTT. It encodes CASRSWDENTGELFF.

This clonotype was counted between two and nine times. The chain is built from TRBV6-1 and TRBJ2-7, with TRBD2 matching over 8 bases. V lost 6 bases and J lost 5; bases outside the gene matches: 12. Germline V CDR1 and CDR2: MNHNS, SASEGT. The CDR3 has 15 residues. The CDR3 region is CASSLLRGGRNEQYF. In DNA, the CDR3 is TGTGCCAGCAGCCTCCTACGGGGGGGCCGGAACGAGCAGTACTTC.

In this sample, this clonotype turned up a few times. This chain links TRBV6-2 or TRBV6-3 with TRBJ2-6; 7 bases are a match to TRBD1. CDR1 and CDR2 (germline): MNHEY, SVGEGT. V dropped 7 bases and J dropped 0; count of bases not matched to a gene: 9. This CDR3 is 17 amino acids long. The CDR3 sequence is CASTGQETFSGANVLTF. The CDR3 DNA reads TGTGCCAGCACCGGACAGGAAACTTTCTCTGGGGCCAACGTCCTGACTTTC.

The table lists this clonotype with a few counts. V usage is TRBV10-3 and J usage is TRBJ2-2; unclear D gene. Germline CDR1 ENHRY, CDR2 SYGVKD. Between the trimmed V and J ends, which lost 2 bases and 6 bases, there was a span of 7 bases. The CDR3 is 13 amino acids. The CDR3 loop reads CAISEAGPGELFF. For the CDR3, the DNA is TGTGCCATCAGTGAGGCCGGGCCCGGGGAGCTGTTTTTT.

At least ten counts were recorded for this clonotype. The chain employs TRBV28 and TRBJ2-7; D perhaps matches TRBD1 (5 bases). Trimming shortened V by 1 base and J by 1 base, and 8 bases separated the two germline ends. CDR3 length: 14 amino acids. Per the germline V gene, CDR1 is MDHEN and CDR2 is SYDVKM. CDR3 DNA: TGTGCCAGCAGTTTATTTCCAGGGTCCTACGAGCAGTACTTC. It specifies CASSLFPGSYEQYF. Together with reference TRBV28 and TRBJ2-7, the CDR3 gives the full variable domain: DVKVTQSSRYLVKRTGEKVFLECVQDMDHENMFWYRQDPGLGLRLIYFSYDVKMKEKGDIPEGYSVSREKKERFSLILESASTNQTSMYLCASSLFPGSYEQYFGPGTRLTVT.

This clonotype was seen ten or more times. The V and J genes are TRBV4-2 and TRBJ2-3; weak D call: TRBD1 (6 bases). Germline CDR1 reads LGHNA; CDR2 reads YNFKEQ. Trimming stripped 4 bases from V and 2 bases from J, with 13 bases between. The CDR3 loop spans 15 amino acids. The CDR3 sequence is CASSRTALDTDTQYF. The CDR3 region has the DNA TGTGCCAGCAGCCGGACAGCCCTGGACACAGATACGCAGTATTTT.

This clonotype was recorded only once. V usage is TRBV6-2 or TRBV6-3 and J usage is TRBJ2-1; TRBD1 aligns across 7 bases. V trimming: 1 base; J trimming: 4 bases; junction bases outside the gene matches: 13. This CDR3 has 18 amino acids. Germline lookup yields CDR1 MNHEY and CDR2 SVGEGT. CDR3 loop: CASSYFLSGTALYNEQFF. CDR3 DNA: TGTGCCAGCAGTTACTTTTTGAGTGGGACAGCCCTATACAATGAGCAGTTCTTC.

This clonotype came up a few times. This CDR3 reads CASSLGAGPLATNEKLFF. The CDR3 nucleotides are TGTGCCAGCAGCTTAGGGGCGGGACCACTTGCAACTAATGAAAAACTGTTTTTT. The rearrangement uses TRBV7-6 and TRBJ1-4; D may be TRBD1 (5 bases). The V end was cut by 1 base, the J end by 0 bases, with 15 bases between. The CDR3 is 18 residues long. Germline CDR1 and CDR2: SGHVS and FNYEAQ.

This clonotype has just a few counts. This sequence joins TRBV4-3 and TRBJ2-6, with D perhaps TRBD1 (6 bases). The CDR3 totals 17 residues. Looked up from germline, CDR1 is LGHNA and CDR2 is YSLEER. Trimming took 0 bases from V and 1 from J, leaving 10 bases between them. The CDR3 region has the DNA TGCGCCAGCAGCCAAGAAGGGGACATTTCTGGGGCCAACGTCCTGACTTTC. It is translated as CASSQEGDISGANVLTF.